The clone carrying this TCR beta chain was observed once. Here immunoSEQ multiplex PCR was the method, and the copy in TCRdb shows in-frame clones only, minus some. This table has tens of thousands of clones, 89% appearing once. V was clipped by 2 bases and J by 1 base, with 12 bases between them. From germline, CDR1 is SGHKS and CDR2 YYEKEE (reference sequence). CDR3 length: 15 residues. This sample was taken from a study of T cell responses to AZD1222 COVID-19 vaccine. The sequences come from peripheral blood, collected 28 days after the second AZD1222 dose. This TCR was recovered from an adult who received the AZD1222 COVID-19 vaccine. The chain has TRBV5-5 and TRBJ1-1; D is ambiguous. The CDR3 sequence: CASSLMDRANTEAFF. The CDR3 region has the DNA TGTGCCAGCAGCTTAATGGACCGGGCGAACACTGAAGCTTTCTTT.